One sample yielded the 9 T cell receptor beta chains listed below, sequenced in a study of blood T cells in healthy people across ages. Primers used in a second PCR of about 6 to 11 cycles were a sample-barcoded 5' primer and a J-beta primer mix. MiXCR, applied by TCRdb to the 5' RACE reads, yields one record per CDR3 protein. The data show 600,000 to 1,000,000 distinct CDR3 sequences, with 58% seen just once and about 20% held by the top ten. The sequenced sample consisted of blood. The source of these receptors is a man in his thirties or forties in good health.

The chain carries TRBV7-8 and TRBJ2-4; TRBD2 matches at 10 bases. The J call could be wrong; TRBJ2-7 is a better fit for the DNA end. In germline, CDR1 is SGHVS, CDR2 FQNEAQ. This CDR3 region has 13 residues. The CDR3 reads CASSQTSGYEQYF. The CDR3 DNA follows: TGTGCCAGCAGCCAGACTAGCGGGTACGAGCAGTACTTC.

The V call is TRBV7-2, the J call TRBJ2-1; possibly TRBD2 for D (6 bases). The CDR3 has 15 amino acids. Germline lookup yields CDR1 SGHTA and CDR2 FQGNSA. V shed 6 bases and J shed 4 bases, with 16 bases lying between them. The CDR3, as DNA: TGTGCCAGCAGGATATCTGGGACTTCTTACAATGAGCAGTTCTTC. Its protein is CASRISGTSYNEQFF.

This clonotype was observed a few times. This chain uses TRBV3-1 with TRBJ2-5; 9 bases agree with TRBD1. The V segment lost 4 bases and the J segment 2 bases; nucleotides outside the gene matches: 11. The V gene's germline CDR1 is LGHDT and CDR2 YNNKEL (reference sequence). The CDR3 contains 17 residues. CDR3: CASSPGQGIPWQETQYF. CDR3 coding DNA: TGTGCCAGCAGCCCAGGACAGGGGATTCCTTGGCAAGAGACCCAGTACTTC.

The chain couples TRBV6-1 to TRBJ1-5; no definite D call. Germline V CDR1 and CDR2: MNHNS, SASEGT. V lost 4 bases to trimming and J lost 7 bases, with 5 bases between them. This CDR3 is 11 amino acids long. The CDR3 spells CASSAQQPQHF. As DNA, the CDR3 is TGTGCCAGCAGTGCCCAGCAGCCCCAGCATTTT.

This clonotype came up a few times. The V and J genes are TRBV28 and TRBJ2-3, with D tentatively TRBD2 (5 bases). The CDR3 spans 15 residues. Deletions cut 3 bases from V and 4 bases from J, with 14 bases between. The germline V gene encodes CDR1 MDHEN and CDR2 SYDVKM. The CDR3 loop reads CASSLISGSADTQYF. The DNA of the CDR3 is TGTGCCAGCAGTTTGATCAGTGGGAGTGCAGATACGCAGTATTTT.

The chain links TRBV7-9 to TRBJ2-3, with a possible D match to TRBD2 (6 bases). The CDR3 is 16 amino acids. Per germline, CDR1 SEHNR and CDR2 FQNEAQ (reference sequence). Between the trimmed V and J ends, which lost 4 bases and 3 bases, there was a span of 17 bases. The chain's CDR3 is CASSSGLRGSTDTQYF. CDR3 DNA sequence: TGTGCCAGCAGCTCGGGCTTGCGGGGATCGACAGATACGCAGTATTTT.

The chain is built from TRBV6-1 and TRBJ1-2; D gene unclear. V lost 6 bases to trimming and J lost 2 bases, with 10 bases between them. This CDR3 is built from 13 residues. Per the germline V gene, CDR1 is MNHNS and CDR2 is SASEGT. CDR3 bases: TGTGCCAGCAGGAGGGAGGGAAACTATGGCTACACCTTC. It translates to CASRREGNYGYTF.

Of note for this clonotype: The junction departs from the called germline gene at one end, perhaps through a read error. The chain combines TRBV20-1 with TRBJ2-1, with TRBD2 matching 8 bases. Germline V lookup: CDR1 DFQATT, CDR2 SNEGSKA (reference sequence). This CDR3 spans 15 amino acids. The DNA of the CDR3 is TGCAGTGCAAGTAGCACTAGCGGAGGGTACAATAAGCAGTTCTTC. Translated, it gives CSASSTSGGYNKQFF.

This chain uses TRBV9 with TRBJ2-4; D is uncertain. The J call could be wrong; TRBJ2-7 is a better fit for the DNA end. Per the germline V gene, CDR1 is SGDLS and CDR2 is YYNGEE. The length of the CDR3 is 13 residues. CDR3 amino acids: CASSVGVAYEQYF. Written as DNA, the CDR3 is TGTGCCAGCAGCGTTGGGGTAGCCTACGAGCAGTACTTC.